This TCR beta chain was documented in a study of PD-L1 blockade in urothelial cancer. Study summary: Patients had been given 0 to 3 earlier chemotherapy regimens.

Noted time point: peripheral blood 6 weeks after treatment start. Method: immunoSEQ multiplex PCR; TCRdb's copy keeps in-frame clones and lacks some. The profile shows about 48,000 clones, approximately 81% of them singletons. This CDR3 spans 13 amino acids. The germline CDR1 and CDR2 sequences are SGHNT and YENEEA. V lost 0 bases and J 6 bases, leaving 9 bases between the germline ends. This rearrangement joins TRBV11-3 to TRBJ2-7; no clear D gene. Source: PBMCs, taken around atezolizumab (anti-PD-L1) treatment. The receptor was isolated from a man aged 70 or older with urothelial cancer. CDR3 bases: TGTGCCAGCAGCTTAGATCGACACGGCGAGCAGTACTTC. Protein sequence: CASSLDRHGEQYF. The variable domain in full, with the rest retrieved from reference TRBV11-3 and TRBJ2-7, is EAGVVQSPRYKIIEKKQPVAFWCNPISGHNTLYWYLQNLGQGPELLIRYENEEAVDDSQLPKDRFSAERLKGVDSTLKIQPAELGDSAVYLCASSLDRHGEQYFGPGTRLTVT.